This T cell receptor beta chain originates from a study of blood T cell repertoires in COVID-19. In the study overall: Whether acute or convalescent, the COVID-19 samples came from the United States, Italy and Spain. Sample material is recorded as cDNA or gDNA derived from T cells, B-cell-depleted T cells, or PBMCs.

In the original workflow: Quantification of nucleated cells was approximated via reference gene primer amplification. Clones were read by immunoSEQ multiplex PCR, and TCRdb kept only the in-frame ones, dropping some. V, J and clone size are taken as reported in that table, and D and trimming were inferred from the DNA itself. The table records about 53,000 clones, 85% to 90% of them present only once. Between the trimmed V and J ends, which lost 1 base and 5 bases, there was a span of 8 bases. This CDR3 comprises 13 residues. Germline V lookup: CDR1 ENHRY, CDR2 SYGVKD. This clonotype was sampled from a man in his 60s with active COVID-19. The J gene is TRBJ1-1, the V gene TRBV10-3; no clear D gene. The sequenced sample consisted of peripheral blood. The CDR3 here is CAISEFEGTEAFF. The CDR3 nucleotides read TGTGCCATCAGTGAGTTCGAGGGAACTGAAGCTTTCTTT.